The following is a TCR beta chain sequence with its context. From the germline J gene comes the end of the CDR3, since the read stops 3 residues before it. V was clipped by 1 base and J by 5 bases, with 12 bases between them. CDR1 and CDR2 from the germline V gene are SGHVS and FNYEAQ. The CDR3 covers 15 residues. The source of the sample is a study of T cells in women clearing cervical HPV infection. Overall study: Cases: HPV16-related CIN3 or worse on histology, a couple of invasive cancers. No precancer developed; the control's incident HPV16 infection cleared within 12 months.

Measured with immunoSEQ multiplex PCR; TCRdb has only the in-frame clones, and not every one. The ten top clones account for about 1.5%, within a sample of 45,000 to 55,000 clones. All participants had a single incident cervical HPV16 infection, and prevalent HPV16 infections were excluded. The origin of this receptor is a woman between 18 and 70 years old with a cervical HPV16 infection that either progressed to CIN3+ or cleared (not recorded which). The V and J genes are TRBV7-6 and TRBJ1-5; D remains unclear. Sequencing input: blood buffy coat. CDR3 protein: CASSLGPFSDQPQHF. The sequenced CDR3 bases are TGTGCCAGCAGCTTAGGTCCATTCTCAGATCAGCCC.